This TCR beta chain originates from a study of a mutant IDH1 vaccine in newly diagnosed glioma. Study information: All eight of the vaccinations patients received fell in weeks 1, 3, 5, 7, 11, 15, 19 and 23. Radiotherapy alone preceded vaccination by 4-6 weeks; alternatively, vaccination started with temozolomide cycles.

Clones were read by immunoSEQ multiplex PCR, and TCRdb kept only the in-frame ones, dropping some. The data show around 57,000 clones, around 89% seen once. Concerning this clone: Its antigen is not known.

J was trimmed by 4 bases and V by 4 bases; bases with no gene match: 6. The CDR3 has 15 amino acids. From germline, CDR1 is LNHDA and CDR2 SQIVND (reference sequence). Time point meaning: week 11, during vaccination. Mutant IDH1 20-mer peptide, at 300 ug, made up each vaccine dose, with topical imiquimod. New WHO grade 3 or 4 astrocytomas that were IDH1-mutant and ATRX-lost occurred in the donors. The TCR was taken from a man aged 35 to 55 with glioma. Sequenced here: PBMCs, sampled from a glioma patient whose treatment included an IDH1 peptide vaccine. The rearrangement links TRBV19 to TRBJ2-2; 7 bases match TRBD1. CDR3 protein: CASSREGATTGELFF. CDR3 in DNA: TGTGCCAGTAGTAGAGAGGGGGCGACCACCGGGGAGCTGTTTTTT.